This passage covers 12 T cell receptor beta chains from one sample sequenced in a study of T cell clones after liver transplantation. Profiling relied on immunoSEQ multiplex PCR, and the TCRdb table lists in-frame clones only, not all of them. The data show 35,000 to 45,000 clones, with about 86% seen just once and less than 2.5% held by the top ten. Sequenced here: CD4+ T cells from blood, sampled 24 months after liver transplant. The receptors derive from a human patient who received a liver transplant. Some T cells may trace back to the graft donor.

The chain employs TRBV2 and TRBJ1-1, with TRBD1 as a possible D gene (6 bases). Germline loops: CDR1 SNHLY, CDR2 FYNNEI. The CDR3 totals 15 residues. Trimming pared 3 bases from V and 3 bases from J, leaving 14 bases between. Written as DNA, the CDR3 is TGTGCCAGCAGTGAGGACCAAGGGGGGTACACTGAAGCTTTCTTT. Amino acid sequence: CASSEDQGGYTEAFF.

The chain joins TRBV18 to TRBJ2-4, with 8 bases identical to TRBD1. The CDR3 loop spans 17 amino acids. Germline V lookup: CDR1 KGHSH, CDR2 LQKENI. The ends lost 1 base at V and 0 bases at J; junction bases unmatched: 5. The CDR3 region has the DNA TGTGCCAGCTCACCACTGACAGGGGACGGAGCCAAAAACATTCAGTACTTC. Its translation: CASSPLTGDGAKNIQYF.

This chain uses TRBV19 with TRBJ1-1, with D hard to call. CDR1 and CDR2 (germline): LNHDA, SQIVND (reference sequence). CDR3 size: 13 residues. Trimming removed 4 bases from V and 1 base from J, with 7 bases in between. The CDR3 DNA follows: TGTGCCAGTAGTACAGCTACGAACACTGAAGCTTTCTTT. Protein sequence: CASSTATNTEAFF.

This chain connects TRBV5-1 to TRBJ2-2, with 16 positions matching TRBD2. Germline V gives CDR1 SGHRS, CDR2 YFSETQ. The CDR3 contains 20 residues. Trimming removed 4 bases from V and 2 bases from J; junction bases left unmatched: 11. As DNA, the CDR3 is TGCGCCAGCAGCCATATCTCGGGACTAGCGGGAGGGGTCAACACCGGGGAGCTGTTTTTT. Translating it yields CASSHISGLAGGVNTGELFF.

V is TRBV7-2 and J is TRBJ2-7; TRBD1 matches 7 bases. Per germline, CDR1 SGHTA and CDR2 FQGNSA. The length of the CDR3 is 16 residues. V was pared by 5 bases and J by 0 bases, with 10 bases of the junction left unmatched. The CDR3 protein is CASSPQRGRVSYEQYF. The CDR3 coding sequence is TGTGCCAGCAGCCCCCAGAGGGGGCGCGTCTCCTACGAGCAGTACTTC.

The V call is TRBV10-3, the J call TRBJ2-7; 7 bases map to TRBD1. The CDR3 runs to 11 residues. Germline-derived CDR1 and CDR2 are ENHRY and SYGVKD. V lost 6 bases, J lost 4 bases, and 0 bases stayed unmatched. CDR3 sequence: CAIRGQYEQYF. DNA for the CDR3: TGTGCCATCAGGGGACAGTACGAGCAGTACTTC.

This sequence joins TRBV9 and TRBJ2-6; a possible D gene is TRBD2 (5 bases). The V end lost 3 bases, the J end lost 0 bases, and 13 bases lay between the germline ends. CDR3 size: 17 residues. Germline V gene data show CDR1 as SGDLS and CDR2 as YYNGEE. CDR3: CASSERTPSSGANVLTF. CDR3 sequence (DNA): TGTGCCAGCAGCGAAAGGACTCCGAGCTCTGGGGCCAACGTCCTGACTTTC.

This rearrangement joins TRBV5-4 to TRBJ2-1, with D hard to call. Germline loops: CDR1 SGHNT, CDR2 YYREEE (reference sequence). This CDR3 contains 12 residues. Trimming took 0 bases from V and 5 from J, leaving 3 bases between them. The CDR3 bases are TGTGCCAGCAGCTTGGGACACAATGAGCAGTTCTTC. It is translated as CASSLGHNEQFF.

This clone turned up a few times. The CDR3 protein is CASSLGTRGYGYTF. CDR3 sequence (DNA): TGTGCCAGCAGCTTAGGCACCAGAGGCTATGGCTACACCTTC. This rearrangement joins TRBV7-2 to TRBJ1-2; D call uncertain. This CDR3 region has 14 residues. V was clipped by 1 base and J by 4 bases, with 10 bases between them. Germline V gives CDR1 SGHTA, CDR2 FQGNSA.

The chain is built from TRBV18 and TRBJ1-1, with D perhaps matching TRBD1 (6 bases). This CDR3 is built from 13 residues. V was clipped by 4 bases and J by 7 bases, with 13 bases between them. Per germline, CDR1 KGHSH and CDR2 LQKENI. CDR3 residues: CASSRTESLEAFF. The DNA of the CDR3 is TGTGCCAGCTCACGGACAGAGAGCCTTGAAGCTTTCTTT.

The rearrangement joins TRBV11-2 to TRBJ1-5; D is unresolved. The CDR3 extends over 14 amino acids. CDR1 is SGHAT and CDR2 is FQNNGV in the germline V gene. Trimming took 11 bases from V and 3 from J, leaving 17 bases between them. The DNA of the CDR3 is TGTGCCGACCCAACAGAGGGCCCCAATCAGCCCCAGCATTTT. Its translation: CADPTEGPNQPQHF.

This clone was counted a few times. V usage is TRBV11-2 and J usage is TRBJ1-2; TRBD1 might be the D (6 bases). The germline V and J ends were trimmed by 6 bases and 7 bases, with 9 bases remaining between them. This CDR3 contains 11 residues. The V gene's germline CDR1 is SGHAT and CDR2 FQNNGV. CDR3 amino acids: CASSGGSGYTF. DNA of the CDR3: TGTGCCAGCAGTGGGGGCAGTGGCTACACCTTC.